One sample yielded the 20 T cell receptor beta chains listed below, sequenced in a study of blood T cell repertoires in COVID-19. Method: immunoSEQ multiplex PCR; TCRdb's copy keeps in-frame clones and lacks some. The sample shows about 150,000 clones, roughly 89% of them seen only once. The specimen was peripheral blood. The receptors were sampled from a man aged 50 to 59 with acute or convalescent COVID-19.

The V and J genes are TRBV27 and TRBJ1-1; maybe TRBD1 (6 bases). V lost 5 bases to trimming and J lost 4 bases, with 14 bases between them. Germline lookup yields CDR1 MNHEY and CDR2 SMNVEV (reference sequence). This CDR3 is built from 14 residues. Here the CDR3 reads CASSLSPQGTEAFF. The CDR3 DNA reads as TGTGCCAGCAGTCTCAGCCCACAGGGCACTGAAGCTTTCTTT.

Worth noting for this clone: The identical CDR3 is also encoded by other nucleotide sequences in the sample. The genes are TRBV5-1 and TRBJ1-4; D is unresolved. CDR1 is SGHRS, CDR2 YFSETQ, per germline. This CDR3 is 14 amino acids long. V shed 2 bases and J shed 2 bases, with 7 bases lying between them. In DNA, the CDR3 is TGCGCCAGCAGCTTTGGGAGGACTAATGAAAAACTGTTTTTT. Its translation is CASSFGRTNEKLFF.

The chain recombines TRBV20-1 with TRBJ1-1, with D possibly TRBD1 on 5 matching bases. The CDR3 runs to 11 residues. Trimming cost V 6 bases and J 7 bases, with 12 bases left between them. Germline CDR1 is DFQATT and CDR2 is SNEGSKA (reference sequence). The CDR3 nucleotides are TGCAGTGCGGCAGGGACTAATGAAGCTTTCTTT. Residues: CSAAGTNEAFF.

The V call is TRBV30, the J call TRBJ1-4, with D maybe TRBD1 (6 bases). Germline values: CDR1 GTSNPN, CDR2 SVGIG (reference sequence). The CDR3 contains 12 residues. CDR3 sequence: CGSPGDNEKLFF. The CDR3 coding sequence is TGTGGGTCGCCAGGGGACAATGAAAAACTGTTTTTT.

J is TRBJ2-5 and V is TRBV7-3, with a weak D call TRBD2 (5 bases). Trimming pared 5 bases from V and 5 bases from J, leaving 21 bases between. CDR3 length equals 16 residues. Germline V gene sequence: CDR1 SGHTA, CDR2 FQGTGA. The CDR3 is CASSPQPAGNGETQYF. For the CDR3, the DNA is TGTGCCAGCAGCCCACAACCGGCCGGGAATGGGGAGACCCAGTACTTC.

The chain uses TRBV27 and TRBJ2-3, with 16 bases matching TRBD2. Per the germline V gene, CDR1 is MNHEY and CDR2 is SMNVEV (reference sequence). V lost 5 bases and J lost 4; bases outside the gene matches: 3. CDR3 size: 16 residues. In DNA form, the CDR3 reads TGTGCCAGCAGTGACGGGACTAGCGGGAGGGCAGATACGCAGTATTTT. It codes for CASSDGTSGRADTQYF.

The CDR3 region has the DNA TGTGCCAGCAGCTTAGCCGGGACAGGGGAGTTCTCCCCCTATGGCTACACCTTC. It translates to CASSLAGTGEFSPYGYTF. The V and J genes are TRBV7-8 and TRBJ1-2, with 10 nucleotides matching TRBD1. Germline loops: CDR1 SGHVS, CDR2 FQNEAQ. CDR3 length: 18 residues. The J segment lost 4 bases and the V segment lost 0 bases, leaving 11 bases of the junction unmatched. Combining the CDR3 with reference TRBV7-8 and TRBJ1-2 gives the whole variable domain GAGVSQSPRYKVAKRGQDVALRCDPISGHVSLFWYQQALGQGPEFLTYFQNEAQLDKSGLPSDRFFAERPEGSVSTLKIQRTQQEDSAVYLCASSLAGTGEFSPYGYTFGSGTRLTVV.

This clone has a handful of counts. The chain carries TRBV7-8 and TRBJ2-4, with 9 nucleotides matching TRBD2. Losses at the gene ends were 0 bases for V and 0 bases for J; bases not matched to a gene: 9. The CDR3 contains 19 residues. The V gene's germline CDR1 is SGHVS and CDR2 FQNEAQ. CDR3 DNA: TGTGCCAGCAGCTTAGCGGGGCTAGCGGGGCCCATAGCCAAAAACATTCAGTACTTC. Translated: CASSLAGLAGPIAKNIQYF. Full variable domain (rest looked up from reference TRBV7-8 and TRBJ2-4): GAGVSQSPRYKVAKRGQDVALRCDPISGHVSLFWYQQALGQGPEFLTYFQNEAQLDKSGLPSDRFFAERPEGSVSTLKIQRTQQEDSAVYLCASSLAGLAGPIAKNIQYFGAGTRLSVL.

V usage is TRBV6-5 and J usage is TRBJ1-1; D remains unclear. CDR3 length: 12 amino acids. In germline, CDR1 is MNHEY, CDR2 SVGAGI. The V end lost 7 bases, the J end lost 10 bases, and 16 bases lay between the germline ends. The CDR3 sequence is CASIQQEDRAFF. CDR3 coding DNA: TGTGCCAGCATTCAGCAGGAGGATCGAGCTTTCTTT.

The chain combines TRBV7-9 with TRBJ1-5; unclear D gene. The CDR3 sequence is 12 residues long. Trimming left V 6 bases short and J 10 bases short, with 13 bases between. Germline V lookup: CDR1 SEHNR, CDR2 FQNEAQ (reference sequence). Here the CDR3 reads CASSLTLGPQHF. The CDR3 DNA is TGTGCCAGCAGTCTTACCCTAGGACCCCAGCATTTT.

The V gene is TRBV2, the J gene TRBJ1-5; 7 bases line up with TRBD1. This CDR3 is 13 amino acids long. Germline CDR1 reads SNHLY; CDR2 reads FYNNEI. J was trimmed by 2 bases and V by 8 bases; bases with no gene match: 3. The CDR3: CASDRVGNQPQHF. The CDR3 DNA is TGTGCCAGCGACAGGGTTGGCAATCAGCCCCAGCATTTT. Full variable domain (missing parts from reference TRBV2 and TRBJ1-5): EPEVTQTPSHQVTQMGQEVILRCVPISNHLYFYWYRQILGQKVEFLVSFYNNEISEKSEIFDDQFSVERPDGSNFTLKIRSTKLEDSAMYFCASDRVGNQPQHFGDGTRLSIL.

This chain joins TRBV4-1 and TRBJ1-1; 8 nucleotides line up with TRBD1. The CDR3 consists of 16 residues. V shed 1 base and J 3 bases; nucleotides not matched to a gene: 7. Germline V gene lookup returns CDR1 MGHRA and CDR2 YSYEKL. The CDR3 bases are TGCGCCAGCAGCCAAGGTTCAGGGGGCCGAGACACTGAAGCTTTCTTT. As protein: CASSQGSGGRDTEAFF.

The chain uses TRBV6-5 and TRBJ2-3, with TRBD1 identical over 8 bases. Germline loops: CDR1 MNHEY, CDR2 SVGAGI. The CDR3 is made up of 13 amino acids. V shed 6 bases, J shed 3 bases, and the junction held 2 bases outside the gene matches. The CDR3 DNA reads as TGTGCCAGCAGGCACAGGGGGACAGATACGCAGTATTTT. This translates into CASRHRGTDTQYF.

V gene TRBV15 combines with J gene TRBJ1-4; possible D gene TRBD1, 5 bases. The germline gives CDR1 LNHNV, CDR2 YYDKDF (reference sequence). The CDR3 loop spans 16 amino acids. Trimming cost V 0 bases and J 4 bases, with 12 bases left between them. The CDR3 bases are TGTGCCACCAGCAGAGATCGTGGGGCTCATAATGAAAAACTGTTTTTT. Protein sequence: CATSRDRGAHNEKLFF.

The rearrangement uses TRBV7-8 and TRBJ1-5; TRBD1 matches at 8 bases. V lost 4 bases and J lost 4; bases outside the gene matches: 6. Germline V gives CDR1 SGHVS, CDR2 FQNEAQ. This CDR3 is 15 amino acids long. The CDR3 bases are TGTGCCAGCAGCTCCCTGACAGGGGAAAATCAGCCCCAGCATTTT. This encodes CASSSLTGENQPQHF.

With respect to this clone: The DNA is omitted, as the CDR3 cannot be located on it reliably, and the CDR3 follows TCRdb's listing. The CDR3 reads CASTSDSYNSPLHF. The rearrangement links TRBV19 to TRBJ1-6; TRBD1, the table's D call, was not compared with the DNA. From germline, CDR1 is LNHDA and CDR2 SQIVND (reference sequence). A total of 14 residues make up the CDR3, ends included.

J is TRBJ1-5 and V is TRBV5-5; 10 bases agree with TRBD1. The germline V gene has CDR1 SGHKS and CDR2 YYEKEE (reference sequence). V lost 4 bases and J lost 7; bases outside the gene matches: 8. The CDR3 is 15 amino acids. The CDR3 loop is CASSPRDRGWQPQHF. CDR3 nucleotide sequence: TGTGCCAGCAGCCCCCGGGACAGGGGATGGCAGCCCCAGCATTTT.

With regard to this clone: Its ends do not fully match the called genes, so a read error is possible. The chain recombines TRBV19 with TRBJ2-6; 8 nucleotides match TRBD1. The CDR3 runs 14 residues. The germline gives CDR1 LNHDA, CDR2 SQIVND (reference sequence). The CDR3 sequence: CASSIGQGANVLTF. For the CDR3, the DNA is TGTGCCAGTAGTATAGGGCAGGGGGCAAACGTCCTGACTTTC. Supplemented by reference TRBV19 and TRBJ2-6, the full variable domain reads DGGITQSPKYLFRKEGQNVTLSCEQNLNHDAMYWYRQDPGQGLRLIYYSQIVNDFQKGDIAEGYSVSREKKESFPLTVTSAQKNPTAFYLCASSIGQGANVLTFGAGSRLTVL.

This clone was found once. The V and J genes are TRBV27 and TRBJ2-5, with D perhaps matching TRBD1 (5 bases). Germline CDR1 and CDR2: MNHEY and SMNVEV (reference sequence). Trimming stripped 3 bases from V and 2 bases from J, with 13 bases between. The CDR3 totals 15 residues. CDR3: CASSFLGRGQETQYF. CDR3 DNA: TGTGCCAGCAGTTTCTTGGGGCGCGGACAAGAGACCCAGTACTTC.

This chain uses TRBV28 with TRBJ2-1; 8 bases match TRBD2. Germline V gene sequence: CDR1 MDHEN, CDR2 SYDVKM. The CDR3 sequence is 17 residues long. Losses at the gene ends were 5 bases for V and 4 bases for J; bases not matched to a gene: 13. The CDR3 DNA follows: TGTGCCAGCAGTCCACAGGGCGGGAGCGGGGGTTACAATGAGCAGTTCTTC. It encodes CASSPQGGSGGYNEQFF.